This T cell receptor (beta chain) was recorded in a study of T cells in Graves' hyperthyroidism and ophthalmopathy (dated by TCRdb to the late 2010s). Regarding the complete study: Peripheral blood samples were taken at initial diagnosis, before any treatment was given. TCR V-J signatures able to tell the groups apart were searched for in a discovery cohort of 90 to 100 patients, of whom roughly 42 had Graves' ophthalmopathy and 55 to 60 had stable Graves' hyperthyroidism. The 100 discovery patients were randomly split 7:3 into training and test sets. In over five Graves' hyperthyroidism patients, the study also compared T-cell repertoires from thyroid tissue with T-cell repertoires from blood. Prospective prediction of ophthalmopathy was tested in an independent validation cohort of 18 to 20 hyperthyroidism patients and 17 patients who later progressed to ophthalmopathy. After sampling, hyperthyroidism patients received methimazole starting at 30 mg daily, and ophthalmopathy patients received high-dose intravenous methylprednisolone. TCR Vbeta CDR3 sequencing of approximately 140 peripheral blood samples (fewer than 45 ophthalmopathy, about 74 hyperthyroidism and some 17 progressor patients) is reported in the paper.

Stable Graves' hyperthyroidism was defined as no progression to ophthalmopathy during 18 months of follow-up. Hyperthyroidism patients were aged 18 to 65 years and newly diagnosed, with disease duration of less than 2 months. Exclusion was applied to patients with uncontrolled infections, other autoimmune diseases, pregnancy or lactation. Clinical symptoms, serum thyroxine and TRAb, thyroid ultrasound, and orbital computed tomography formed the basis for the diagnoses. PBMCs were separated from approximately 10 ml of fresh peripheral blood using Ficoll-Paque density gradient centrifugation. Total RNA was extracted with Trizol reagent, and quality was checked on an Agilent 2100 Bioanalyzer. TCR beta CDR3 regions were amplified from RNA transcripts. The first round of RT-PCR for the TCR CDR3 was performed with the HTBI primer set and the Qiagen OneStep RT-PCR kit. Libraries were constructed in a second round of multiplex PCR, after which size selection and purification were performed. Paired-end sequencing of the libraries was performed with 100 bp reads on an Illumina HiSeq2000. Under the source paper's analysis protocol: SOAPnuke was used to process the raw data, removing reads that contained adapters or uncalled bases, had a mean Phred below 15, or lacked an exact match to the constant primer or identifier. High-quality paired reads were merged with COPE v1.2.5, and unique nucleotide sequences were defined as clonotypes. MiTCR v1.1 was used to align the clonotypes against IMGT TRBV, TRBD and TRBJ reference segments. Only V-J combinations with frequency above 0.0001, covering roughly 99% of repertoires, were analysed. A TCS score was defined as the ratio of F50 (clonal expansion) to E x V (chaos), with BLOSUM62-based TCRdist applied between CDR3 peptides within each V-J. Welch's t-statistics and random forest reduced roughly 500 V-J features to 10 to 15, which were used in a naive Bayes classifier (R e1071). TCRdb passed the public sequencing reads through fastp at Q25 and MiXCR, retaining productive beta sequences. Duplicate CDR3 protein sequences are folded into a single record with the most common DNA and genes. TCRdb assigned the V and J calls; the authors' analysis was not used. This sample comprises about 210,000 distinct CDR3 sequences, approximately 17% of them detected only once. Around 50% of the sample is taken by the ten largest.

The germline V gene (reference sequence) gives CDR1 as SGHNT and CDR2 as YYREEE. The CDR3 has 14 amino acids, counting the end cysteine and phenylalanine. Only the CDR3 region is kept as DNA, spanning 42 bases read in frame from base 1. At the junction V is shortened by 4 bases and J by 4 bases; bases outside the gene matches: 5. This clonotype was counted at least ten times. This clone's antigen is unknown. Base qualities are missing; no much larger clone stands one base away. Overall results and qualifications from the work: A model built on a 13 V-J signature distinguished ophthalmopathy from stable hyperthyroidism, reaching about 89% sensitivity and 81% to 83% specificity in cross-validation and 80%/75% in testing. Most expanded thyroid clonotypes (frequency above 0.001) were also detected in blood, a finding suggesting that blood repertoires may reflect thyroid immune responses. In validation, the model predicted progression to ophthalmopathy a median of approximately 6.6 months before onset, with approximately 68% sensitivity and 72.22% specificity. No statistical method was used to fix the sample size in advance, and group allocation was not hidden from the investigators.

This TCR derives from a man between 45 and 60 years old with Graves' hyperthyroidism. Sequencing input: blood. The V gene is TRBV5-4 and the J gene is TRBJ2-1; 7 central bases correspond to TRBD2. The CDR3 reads CASSGAGLYNEQFF. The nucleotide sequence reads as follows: TGTGCCAGCAGCGGAGCGGGGTTATACAATGAGCAGTTCTTC. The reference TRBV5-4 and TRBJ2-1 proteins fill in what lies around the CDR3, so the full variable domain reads ETGVTQSPTHLIKTRGQQVTLRCSSQSGHNTVSWYQQALGQGPQFIFQYYREEENGRGNFPPRFSGLQFPNYSSELNVNALELDDSALYLCASSGAGLYNEQFFGPGTRLTVL.